This T cell receptor (beta chain) was obtained from a study of blood T cells in healthy people across ages. Study-level information: The capture of about one barcoded beta molecule per two T cells was achieved by template switching.

Germline CDR1 reads SNHLY; CDR2 reads FYNNEI. CDR3 length: 14 amino acids. V was pared by 6 bases and J by 4 bases, with 15 bases between. For the second PCR, which ran for about 6 to 11 cycles, a sample-barcoded 5' primer and a J-beta primer mix were used. Every cDNA molecule carried a tag from a template-switch adaptor bearing 12 random nucleotides. From the 5' RACE reads, TCRdb called clonotypes with MiXCR, one entry per CDR3 protein. The sample carries about 1,500,000 distinct CDR3 sequences, 42% recorded once. The chain has TRBV2 and TRBJ2-5, with D perhaps TRBD1 (5 bases). This sequence was found in a woman aged 18-29 years in good health. Sequenced material: blood. CDR3 in DNA: TGTGCCAGCAGGCCGGACCTGGGGCGAGAGACCCAGTACTTC. Translation: CASRPDLGRETQYF.